These 13 T cell receptor beta chains were all obtained from the same sample, sequenced in a study of tumor-infiltrating lymphocytes in primary liver carcinoma. Unsorted whole blood served as the source of blood RNA, and germline DNA was extracted as well. A primer matching the constant region was used to make TCR beta cDNA from 450 to 550 ng of total RNA. Three-round nested multiplex PCR performed with slightly modified ARM-PCR produced the TCR beta libraries. The study ran its first two PCR rounds for nine to eleven cycles each, using TRBV1-TRBV30 forward primers and a C-beta reverse primer. TCRdb independently ran MiXCR on the multiplex PCR reads; one entry per CDR3 protein. This table has about 320,000 distinct CDR3 sequences, roughly 60% appearing once. Sequenced sample: peripheral blood. The receptor set was obtained from a man between 35 and 55 years old with primary liver carcinoma and hepatitis B virus infection.

This clonotype came up a few times. This rearrangement joins TRBV5-4 to TRBJ2-2; D not certain. Germline assignment: CDR1 SGHNT and CDR2 YYREEE (reference sequence). The V and J ends lost 0 bases and 0 bases respectively, with 12 bases between them. This CDR3 is built from 17 residues. The CDR3 loop reads CASSLGASGTNTGELFF. The CDR3 DNA reads as TGTGCCAGCAGCTTGGGGGCTTCCGGAACGAACACCGGGGAGCTGTTTTTT.

V is TRBV12-3 or TRBV12-4 and J is TRBJ2-1; 9 bases map to TRBD1. The CDR3 extends over 14 amino acids. CDR3 coding DNA: TGTGATAGCAGCCCCCGGGACAGGGTAAATGAGCAGTTCTTC. Its translation is CDSSPRDRVNEQFF.

In the case of this clonotype: A much larger clone lies a single base off, so this may be a read error. This sequence joins TRBV4-3 and TRBJ2-2; D might be TRBD2 (6 bases). The germline gives CDR1 LGHNA, CDR2 YSLEER. The CDR3 spans 16 residues. The CDR3 loop is CSSSRTSMDFTGELFF. CDR3 nucleotides: TGCTCCAGCAGCCGCACTAGCATGGATTTTACCGGGGAGCTGTTTTTT.

Remarks on this clonotype: Likely a read error: the CDR3 ends without its conserved phenylalanine or tryptophan. V gene TRBV28 combines with J gene TRBJ2-6; no reliable D call. The germline V gene has CDR1 MDHEN and CDR2 SYDVKM. The V end lost 5 bases, the J end lost 4 bases, and 9 bases lay between the germline ends. The CDR3 consists of 14 residues. CDR3 region: CASSSPTGANVLTS. The CDR3, as DNA: TGTGCCAGCAGTAGCCCCACCGGGGCCAACGTCCTGACTTCC.

In this sample, this clonotype turned up a few times. CDR3 bases: TGTGCCAGCAGTTACGACCTTCGGACAGATAATTCACCCCTCCACTTT. Its translation: CASSYDLRTDNSPLHF. This chain connects TRBV6-6 to TRBJ1-6; weak D call: TRBD1 (6 bases). V was pared by 2 bases and J by 5 bases, with 13 bases between. In germline, CDR1 is MNHNY, CDR2 SVGAGI (reference sequence). The CDR3 is made up of 16 amino acids.

This clonotype was counted ten times or more. The V gene is TRBV6-5, the J gene TRBJ2-2, with 7 bases matching TRBD1. V dropped 6 bases and J dropped 6; count of bases not matched to a gene: 10. This CDR3 region has 15 residues. CDR1 MNHEY and CDR2 SVGAGI come from the germline V gene. The CDR3: CASRNPQGHSGELFF. The CDR3 bases are TGTGCCAGCAGGAACCCACAGGGGCACTCCGGGGAGCTGTTTTTT.

This clonotype was recorded a few times. The CDR3 bases are TGTGCCAGCAGCGGGCTACCGGGACAGGGCTTACCCCTCCACTTT. As protein: CASSGLPGQGLPLHF. The gene calls are TRBV5-5 and TRBJ1-6; TRBD1 matches 9 bases. Germline CDR1 and CDR2: SGHKS and YYEKEE (reference sequence). J gave up 12 bases and V 4 bases, and 11 bases lay outside the gene matches. This CDR3 is 15 amino acids long.

With regard to this clonotype: A much larger clone is a single base away; this may be a read error. The chain joins TRBV10-3 to TRBJ1-4; D uncertain. Germline CDR1 reads ENHRY; CDR2 reads SYGVKD. The CDR3 runs 12 residues. CDR3 bases: TGTGTCACCGCATCCCCGGGTGAAAAACTGTTTTTT. Translated, it gives CVTASPGEKLFF.

Comments on this clonotype: One base away lies a much larger clone, so this may be a sequencing read error. The J gene is TRBJ1-2, the V gene TRBV6-1; D not resolved. The CDR3 is 13 residues long. CDR1 and CDR2 (germline): MNHNS, SASEGT. The CDR3: CVSTTERRRGYTF. CDR3 DNA: TGTGTCAGCACTACTGAGCGGCGTCGAGGCTACACCTTC.

The chain links TRBV6-5 to TRBJ2-1; TRBD2 might be the D (5 bases). The CDR3 sequence is 15 residues long. Trimming removed 0 bases from V and 0 bases from J, with 6 bases in between. The germline V gene encodes CDR1 MNHEY and CDR2 SVGAGI. CDR3 amino acids: CASSYSRASYNEQFF. CDR3 sequence (DNA): TGTGCCAGCAGTTACTCGCGGGCCTCCTACAATGAGCAGTTCTTC.

This clonotype was detected only a few times. The chain uses TRBV29-1 and TRBJ1-1, with D possibly matching TRBD1 (5 bases). This CDR3 is 12 amino acids long. CDR1 SQVTM and CDR2 ANQGSEA come from the germline V gene. V was cut by 6 bases and J by 5 bases, with 13 bases left in between. In DNA, the CDR3 is TGCAGCGTCGTATGGGGGATGACTGAAGCTTTCTTT. Its protein product is CSVVWGMTEAFF.

Of note for this clonotype: Given a much more abundant clone one base away, this may be a read error. The chain carries TRBV5-6 and TRBJ2-5; D ambiguous. The CDR3 extends over 14 amino acids. Germline CDR1 reads SGHDT; CDR2 reads YYEEEE. The CDR3 loop is CSSSPMGRQETQYF. DNA for the CDR3: TGTTCCAGCAGCCCTATGGGTCGCCAAGAGACCCAGTACTTC.

As to this clonotype: A much larger clone sits a single nucleotide away, making a read error possible. This chain joins TRBV6-2 or TRBV6-3 and TRBJ1-5; D gene uncertain. The DNA matches TRBJ2-3 better at its end, which makes the J call doubtful. Germline CDR1 and CDR2: MNHEY and SVGEGT. This CDR3 is built from 12 residues. The CDR3 spells CASTKVPQPQYF. CDR3 bases: TGTGCCAGCACTAAGGTCCCTCAGCCCCAGTATTTT.